This passage covers 15 T cell receptor beta chains from one sample sequenced in a study of a mutant IDH1 vaccine in newly diagnosed glioma. Some clones are missing from TCRdb's copy, which holds only in-frame ones; the method was immunoSEQ multiplex PCR. The table records approximately 70,000 clones, 79% of them present only once. Time point here: baseline, week 1 (first vaccination visit). Treatment noted: pre-vaccination baseline after standard-of-care therapy. The specimen comprised PBMCs, sampled from a glioma patient treated with radiotherapy, temozolomide or both. Source of these receptors: a man between 50 and 59 years old with glioma.

V is TRBV19 and J is TRBJ1-1; possibly TRBD1 for D (6 bases). The CDR3 runs to 15 residues. Germline V gene data show CDR1 as LNHDA and CDR2 as SQIVND (reference sequence). V was pared by 7 bases and J by 11 bases, with 26 bases between. In nucleotides, the CDR3 is TGTGCCAGTATACGGATCTCAGGGGTGTTGGCGCTGGCTTTCTTT. Its protein product is CASIRISGVLALAFF.

The chain has TRBV29-1 and TRBJ1-2, with D uncertain. The CDR3 loop spans 12 amino acids. Germline V gene lookup returns CDR1 SQVTM and CDR2 ANQGSEA. Trimming cost V 7 bases and J 6 bases, with 15 bases left between them. CDR3 sequence reads: CSGTPGGDGYTF. Written as DNA, the CDR3 is TGCAGCGGGACCCCAGGTGGGGATGGCTACACCTTC.

The chain has TRBV25-1 and TRBJ1-6, with 7 positions matching TRBD1. This CDR3 has 15 residues. Unmatched junction bases numbered 3, after V lost 4 bases and J lost 3 bases. Germline-derived CDR1 and CDR2 are MGHDK and SYGVNS. This CDR3 is CASSGGTDYNSPLHF. CDR3 nucleotides: TGTGCCAGCAGTGGGGGGACAGACTATAATTCACCCCTCCACTTT.

The gene calls are TRBV14 and TRBJ1-6; D gene ambiguous. The CDR3 extends over 13 amino acids. The germline gives CDR1 SGHDN, CDR2 FVKESK. The V end was cut by 3 bases, the J end by 9 bases, with 9 bases between. The CDR3 sequence: CASSHGRSSPLHF. Here the CDR3 DNA reads TGTGCCAGCAGCCACGGTAGGAGTTCACCCCTCCACTTT. Drawing the rest from reference TRBV14 and TRBJ1-6, the complete variable domain is EAGVTQFPSHSVIEKGQTVTLRCDPISGHDNLYWYRRVMGKEIKFLLHFVKESKQDESGMPNNRFLAERTGGTYSTLKVQPAELEDSGVYFCASSHGRSSPLHFGNGTRLTVT.

This chain uses TRBV18 with TRBJ2-7; 7 bases are a match to TRBD1. The CDR3 contains 16 residues. Germline V gives CDR1 KGHSH, CDR2 LQKENI. Trimming took 3 bases from V and 0 from J; bases not matched to a gene: 8. In nucleotides, the CDR3 is TGTGCCAGCTCACCGCCCGGACAGGCCAGCTCCTACGAGCAGTACTTC. It translates to CASSPPGQASSYEQYF.

The rearrangement uses TRBV5-6 and TRBJ1-2, with TRBD1 matching 8 bases. Germline lookup yields CDR1 SGHDT and CDR2 YYEEEE. CDR3 length: 15 amino acids. The junction had 5 bases not matched to a gene; V was cut back by 0 bases and J by 4 bases. The CDR3 nucleotides are TGTGCCAGCAGCTTGGCCAGGGGGCAGGGCTATGGCTACACCTTC. It is translated as CASSLARGQGYGYTF.

The chain has TRBV7-9 and TRBJ1-6; 7 bases match TRBD1. V shed 3 bases and J 8 bases; nucleotides not matched to a gene: 4. The CDR3 totals 14 residues. The germline gives CDR1 SEHNR, CDR2 FQNEAQ (reference sequence). DNA of the CDR3: TGTGCCAGCAGCTTGGACAGGACCGATTCACCCCTCCACTTT. This gives the protein CASSLDRTDSPLHF.

The CDR3 is CASSESPEPNTEAFF. The CDR3 region has the DNA TGCGCCAGCAGTGAGTCGCCAGAGCCTAACACTGAAGCTTTCTTT. The chain recombines TRBV10-1 with TRBJ1-1; no clear D gene. Per germline, CDR1 WNHNN and CDR2 SYGVQD (reference sequence). Trimming pared 0 bases from V and 2 bases from J, leaving 10 bases between. The CDR3 is 15 residues long.

The chain recombines TRBV7-2 with TRBJ1-3, with D unclear. There are 12 residues in the CDR3. The V gene's germline CDR1 is SGHTA and CDR2 FQGNSA. V lost 10 bases, J lost 4 bases, and 11 bases lay in between. CDR3 sequence: CATHYSGNTIYF. Written as DNA, the CDR3 is TGTGCCACCCATTATAGCGGAAACACCATATATTTT.

This chain links TRBV7-3 with TRBJ2-5; D unclear. CDR3 length: 14 amino acids. Germline values: CDR1 SGHTA, CDR2 FQGTGA. Trimming removed 0 bases at V and 3 bases at J, with 8 bases between. The CDR3 DNA reads TGTGCCAGCAGCTTAACGTCAGTGGAAGAGACCCAGTACTTC. Translated, it gives CASSLTSVEETQYF.

The rearrangement links TRBV10-3 to TRBJ2-5; no reliable D call. This CDR3 spans 12 amino acids. In germline, CDR1 is ENHRY, CDR2 SYGVKD. V lost 5 bases and J lost 5, with 9 bases in between. CDR3 nucleotide sequence: TGTGCCATCAGTAGATCTTCCGAGACCCAGTACTTC. Amino acids: CAISRSSETQYF.

CDR3 sequence (DNA): TGTGCCACCAGCGTCGCTAGCGGCCGCACAGATACGCAGTATTTT. Its translation is CATSVASGRTDTQYF. The chain recombines TRBV15 with TRBJ2-3; 7 bases are a match to TRBD2. The CDR3 length is 15 residues. Germline trimming cut 5 bases from V and 1 base from J; bases unmatched to any gene: 6. CDR1 is LNHNV and CDR2 is YYDKDF in the germline V gene (reference sequence).

About this clone itself: This CDR3 is also generated by other DNA sequences in the sample. For the CDR3, the DNA is TGCGCCAGCAGCCCCTCGGGGAATCAGCCCCAGCATTTT. Protein product: CASSPSGNQPQHF. The rearrangement links TRBV5-1 to TRBJ1-5; D not resolved. Deletions cut 4 bases from V and 4 bases from J, with 9 bases between. The CDR3 contains 13 residues. The V gene's germline CDR1 is SGHRS and CDR2 YFSETQ.

V usage is TRBV7-8 and J usage is TRBJ1-5, with 9 bases fitting TRBD1. J gave up 6 bases and V 5 bases, and 14 bases lay outside the gene matches. CDR3 length: 17 residues. CDR1 and CDR2 (germline): SGHVS, FQNEAQ. CDR3 protein: CASSVTWRGQGAQPQHF. The DNA of the CDR3 is TGTGCCAGCAGCGTCACTTGGCGGGGACAGGGAGCTCAGCCCCAGCATTTT. Together with reference TRBV7-8 and TRBJ1-5, the CDR3 gives the full variable domain: GAGVSQSPRYKVAKRGQDVALRCDPISGHVSLFWYQQALGQGPEFLTYFQNEAQLDKSGLPSDRFFAERPEGSVSTLKIQRTQQEDSAVYLCASSVTWRGQGAQPQHFGDGTRLSIL.

The gene calls are TRBV5-1 and TRBJ1-5; unclear D gene. The CDR3 is 12 amino acids. Trimming took off 1 base at V and 9 bases at J, with 8 bases between the two ends. Germline CDR1 reads SGHRS; CDR2 reads YFSETQ. The CDR3 protein is CASSLFERPQHF. CDR3 sequence (DNA): TGCGCCAGCAGCTTGTTTGAAAGGCCCCAGCATTTT.